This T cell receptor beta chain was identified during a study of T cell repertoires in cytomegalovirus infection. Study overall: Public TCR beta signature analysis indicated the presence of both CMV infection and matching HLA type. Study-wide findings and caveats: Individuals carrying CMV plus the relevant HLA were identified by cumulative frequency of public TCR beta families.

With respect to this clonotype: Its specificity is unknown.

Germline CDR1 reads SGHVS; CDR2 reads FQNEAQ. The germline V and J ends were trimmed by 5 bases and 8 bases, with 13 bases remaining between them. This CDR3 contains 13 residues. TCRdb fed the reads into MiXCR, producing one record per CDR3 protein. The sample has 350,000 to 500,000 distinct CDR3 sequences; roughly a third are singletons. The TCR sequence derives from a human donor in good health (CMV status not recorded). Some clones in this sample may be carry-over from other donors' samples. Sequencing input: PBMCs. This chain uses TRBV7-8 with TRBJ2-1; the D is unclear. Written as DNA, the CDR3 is TGTGCCAGCAGCCGGGCCCCCCGAGATGAGCAGTTCTTC. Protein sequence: CASSRAPRDEQFF.